This TCR beta chain came from a study of blood T cell repertoires in COVID-19 (TCRdb year 2020). About the investigation overall: Samples from collaborators originated in the United States, Italy and Spain and spanned both the acute and convalescent phases of COVID-19. The prospective study material was composed of cDNA or gDNA derived from T cells, B-cell-depleted T cells, or PBMCs. Subjects who had been exposed to COVID-19, were actively infected with it, or had recovered from it provided the deeply sampled blood TCRbeta repertoires that made up the dataset. A freely available public database, intended as a resource for researchers studying the immune response to SARS-CoV-2, is where the repertoires were released. Samples were obtained from the ongoing ImmuneRACE study (first 160 participants) and from about 1,300 subjects provided by 6 global collaborators. The sample metadata nearly always contained a de-identified subject ID, COVID-19 status, age in years and sex. Where available, HLA class I and class II types were taken from metadata supplied by the sample provider and were not determined by assay-based typing.

As regards this clone: The specificity of this receptor is unknown. The record has no base qualities; no much larger clone is one base away.

TCRbeta CDR3 regions were amplified from genomic DNA by means of the immunoSEQ Assay, a bias-controlled multiplex PCR. The study's own analysis went as follows. The number of nucleated cells in each sample was estimated by amplification of reference gene primers within the assay. Sequence reads were collapsed and filtered to measure the absolute abundance of every unique TCRbeta CDR3 rearrangement. For each sample, productive Simpson clonality was calculated by taking the square root of Simpson's diversity index across productive rearrangements. TCRdb retrieved this table from immuneACCESS and kept in-frame rearrangements only. Not all clones are present; in checked studies, unresolved V genes account for under half, and no reason is known for the remainder. V and J calls plus clone size are reproduced from that table; the DNA served to infer D and trimming. The sample records more than 150,000 clones, roughly 86% of which are singletons. The leading ten clones occupy under 0.7% of the sample.

One collaborating source in Seattle enrolled patients during active infection and followed them longitudinally through the course of disease. Each collaborating institution followed its own protocols to collect whole blood in K2EDTA tubes. Collaborator samples were shipped for TCRbeta analysis as frozen whole blood, isolated PBMCs, or DNA extracted from either sample type. From its cysteine to its phenylalanine, the CDR3 spans 15 amino acids. CDR3 DNA only is kept here, 45 bases in frame from base 1. V lost 1 base and J lost 7 bases; the stretch between them is 17 bases long. Looking up the germline V gene yields CDR1 SGDLS and CDR2 YYNGEE. What the research found in general, with its limitations: The amount of clinical and demographic metadata varied by source and participant and was provided uncurated.

The sequence joins TRBV9 to TRBJ1-1; the D gene lacks a confident call. The specimen was peripheral blood. This TCR derives from a man between 60 and 70 years old with COVID-19, enrolled during active disease. The CDR3 protein is CASSVTLNGVVEAFF. The DNA sequence is TGTGCCAGCAGCGTAACCCTAAACGGGGTGGTTGAAGCTTTCTTT. When the CDR3 is completed using the reference TRBV9 and TRBJ1-1 genes on either side, the full variable domain is DSGVTQTPKHLITATGQRVTLRCSPRSGDLSVYWYQQSLDQGLQFLIQYYNGEERAKGNILERFSAQQFPDLHSELNLSSLELGDSALYFCASSVTLNGVVEAFFGQGTRLTVV.